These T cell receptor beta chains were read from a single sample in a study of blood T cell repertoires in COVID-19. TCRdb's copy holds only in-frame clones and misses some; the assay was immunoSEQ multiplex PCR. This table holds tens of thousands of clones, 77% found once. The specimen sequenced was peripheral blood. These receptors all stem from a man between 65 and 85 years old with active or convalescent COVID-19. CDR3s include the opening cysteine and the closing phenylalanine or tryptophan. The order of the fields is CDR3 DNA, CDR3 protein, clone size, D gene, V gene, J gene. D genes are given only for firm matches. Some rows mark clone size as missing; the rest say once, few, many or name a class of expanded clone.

CDR3nt: TGCGCCAGCCGAGAAGACCGAGGCGGAGTGAACACTGAAGCTTTCTTT; CDR3aa: CASREDRGGVNTEAFF; abundance: once; d_gene: NA; v_gene: TRBV5-1; j_gene: TRBJ1-1
CDR3nt: TGTGCCAGTAGCGTCCGGGACAGGGGGTTATGGGTGGACTATGGCTACACCTTC; CDR3aa: CASSVRDRGLWVDYGYTF; abundance: NA; d_gene: TRBD1; v_gene: TRBV19; j_gene: TRBJ1-2
CDR3nt: TGCGCCAGCAGCCGCCTGACAGGGGGAGCCTACGAGCAGTACTTC; CDR3aa: CASSRLTGGAYEQYF; abundance: NA; d_gene: TRBD1; v_gene: TRBV4-3; j_gene: TRBJ2-7
CDR3nt: TGTGCCAGCAGCTTAAATCCCCCGGCGGCGGATTCACCCCTCCACTTT; CDR3aa: CASSLNPPAADSPLHF; abundance: few; d_gene: NA; v_gene: TRBV11-2; j_gene: TRBJ1-6
CDR3nt: TGTGCCAGCAGCCTGGGGAGGGGTTACTATGGCTACACCTTC; CDR3aa: CASSLGRGYYGYTF; abundance: NA; d_gene: NA; v_gene: TRBV21-1; j_gene: TRBJ1-2
CDR3nt: TGTGCCAGCAGCATACCCCGGGGGATACAAGACCTAGCCAAAAACATTCAGTACTTC; CDR3aa: CASSIPRGIQDLAKNIQYF; abundance: NA; d_gene: NA; v_gene: TRBV3-1/TRBV3-2; j_gene: TRBJ2-4
CDR3nt: TGTGCCAGCAGCCACGGAGGGGACAGGGGCTTCCGGGGGAAAAAACTGTTTTTT; CDR3aa: CASSHGGDRGFRGKKLFF; abundance: NA; d_gene: TRBD1; v_gene: TRBV14; j_gene: TRBJ1-4
CDR3nt: TGTGCCAGTAGTATAATGGGAGCGAACACCGGGGAGCTGTTTTTT; CDR3aa: CASSIMGANTGELFF; abundance: NA; d_gene: NA; v_gene: TRBV19; j_gene: TRBJ2-2
CDR3nt: TGTGCCAGTAGTACAAGGGCGGGAGGGGGCTACAATGAGCAGTTCTTC; CDR3aa: CASSTRAGGGYNEQFF; abundance: NA; d_gene: TRBD2; v_gene: TRBV19; j_gene: TRBJ2-1
CDR3nt: TGTGCCAGCAGTTTAGAGGGGGCGGGAGAAAAACTGTTTTTT; CDR3aa: CASSLEGAGEKLFF; abundance: NA; d_gene: TRBD1; v_gene: TRBV28; j_gene: TRBJ1-4
CDR3nt: TGTGCCAGCAGGGAGCTGAACACTGAAGCTTTCTTT; CDR3aa: CASRELNTEAFF; abundance: NA; d_gene: NA; v_gene: TRBV28; j_gene: TRBJ1-1
CDR3nt: TGCGCCAGCAGCTTGGCAGGGGGCGGCACTGAAGCTTTCTTT; CDR3aa: CASSLAGGGTEAFF; abundance: NA; d_gene: TRBD1; v_gene: TRBV5-1; j_gene: TRBJ1-1
CDR3nt: TGCAGCGTTACAAATCTACAGGGGGGAGGTGGCTACACCTTC; CDR3aa: CSVTNLQGGGGYTF; abundance: NA; d_gene: TRBD1; v_gene: TRBV29-1; j_gene: TRBJ1-2
CDR3nt: TGCGCCAGCAACACCGGGACTTCTGGAAACACCATATATTTT; CDR3aa: CASNTGTSGNTIYF; abundance: once; d_gene: NA; v_gene: TRBV5-1; j_gene: TRBJ1-3
CDR3nt: TGTGCCAGCAGTGGCTCACTTATGGGGAGTTCTGAAGCTTTCTTT; CDR3aa: CASSGSLMGSSEAFF; abundance: few; d_gene: NA; v_gene: TRBV25-1; j_gene: TRBJ1-1
CDR3nt: TGTGCCAGCAGCTTGGGCCAGGGGAAAGCTTTCTTT; CDR3aa: CASSLGQGKAFF; abundance: NA; d_gene: NA; v_gene: TRBV11-1; j_gene: TRBJ1-1
CDR3nt: TGTGCCAGCAGTTTTCCAGACAGGGGACAAGAGACCCAGTACTTC; CDR3aa: CASSFPDRGQETQYF; abundance: few; d_gene: TRBD1; v_gene: TRBV28; j_gene: TRBJ2-5